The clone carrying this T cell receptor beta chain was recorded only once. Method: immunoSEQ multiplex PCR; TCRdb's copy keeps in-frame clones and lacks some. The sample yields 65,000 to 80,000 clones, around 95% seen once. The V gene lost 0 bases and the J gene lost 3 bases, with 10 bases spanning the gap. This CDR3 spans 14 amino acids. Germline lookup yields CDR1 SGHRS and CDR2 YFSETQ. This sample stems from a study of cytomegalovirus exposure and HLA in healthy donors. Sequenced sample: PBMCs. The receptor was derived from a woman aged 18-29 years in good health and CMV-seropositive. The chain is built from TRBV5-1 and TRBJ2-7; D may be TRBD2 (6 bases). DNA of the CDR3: TGCGCCAGCAGCTTGGGGGAGGAAGTCTACGAGCAGTACTTC. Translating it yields CASSLGEEVYEQYF.